This T cell receptor beta chain was sequenced for a study of CD8 T cells in ankylosing spondylitis (dated by TCRdb to the late 2010s). About the full investigation: The study profiled T cell receptor beta repertoires in healthy donors and ankylosing spondylitis patients to find disease-linked TCR variants. The whole study cohort included 108 healthy donors and 25 ankylosing spondylitis patients. Peripheral blood was sampled, and synovial fluid was additionally collected from ankylosing spondylitis patients.

Sequenced using an Illumina HiSeq 2500. Quantitative 5'-RACE with molecular barcodes was used to prepare TCR beta libraries. The paper's data handling went like this. A new computational method based on a probabilistic model of VDJ rearrangement was used to identify disease-linked TCR variants. The public sequencing data were trimmed at Q25 with fastp and processed into clonotypes with MiXCR by TCRdb, which kept only in-frame beta chains. One record per CDR3 amino acid sequence lists the most common genes and DNA. Here the V and J calls rest on TCRdb's processing, not on the authors' analysis. The sample records 200,000 to 250,000 distinct CDR3 sequences, more than 5.5% of which are singletons. Together, the top ten hold around 14% of the sample. Concerning this clonotype itself: Its specific antigen is unknown. Qualities for individual bases were not recorded, and no much larger clone is one base off.

Findings and caveats that apply to the study as a whole: The disease-linked clones were reported as significantly enriched in matched synovial fluid samples from ankylosing spondylitis patients. A CD8+ phenotype was shown by the disease-linked clones, which were found at relatively low frequencies in peripheral blood. Blood from ankylosing spondylitis patients appeared to be characterized by a TCR beta motif composed of 7 to 9 highly homologous amino acid variants. Some TCR beta motif variants had previously been reported in synovial fluid and blood of reactive arthritis patients, which suggested common disease-initiation mechanisms.

This receptor was identified in a male donor with ankylosing spondylitis. The sample consisted of blood, either unsorted or a sorted T cell fraction (not recorded which).

The CDR3 region has the sequence CASSQVAGDNPKQFF. The bases read TGTGCCAGCAGTCAGGTAGCGGGGGACAACCCAAAGCAGTTCTTC. The chain is made from TRBV6-4 and TRBJ2-1; TRBD2 aligns with 9 central bases. The CDR3 measures 15 amino acids from cysteine to phenylalanine. Only CDR3 DNA is held: 45 bases, read in frame from base 1. According to the germline V gene, CDR1 reads MRHNA and CDR2 reads SNTAGT. The junction shows trimming of 5 bases on V and 11 bases on J, and the gene matches do not reach 13 bases of it.